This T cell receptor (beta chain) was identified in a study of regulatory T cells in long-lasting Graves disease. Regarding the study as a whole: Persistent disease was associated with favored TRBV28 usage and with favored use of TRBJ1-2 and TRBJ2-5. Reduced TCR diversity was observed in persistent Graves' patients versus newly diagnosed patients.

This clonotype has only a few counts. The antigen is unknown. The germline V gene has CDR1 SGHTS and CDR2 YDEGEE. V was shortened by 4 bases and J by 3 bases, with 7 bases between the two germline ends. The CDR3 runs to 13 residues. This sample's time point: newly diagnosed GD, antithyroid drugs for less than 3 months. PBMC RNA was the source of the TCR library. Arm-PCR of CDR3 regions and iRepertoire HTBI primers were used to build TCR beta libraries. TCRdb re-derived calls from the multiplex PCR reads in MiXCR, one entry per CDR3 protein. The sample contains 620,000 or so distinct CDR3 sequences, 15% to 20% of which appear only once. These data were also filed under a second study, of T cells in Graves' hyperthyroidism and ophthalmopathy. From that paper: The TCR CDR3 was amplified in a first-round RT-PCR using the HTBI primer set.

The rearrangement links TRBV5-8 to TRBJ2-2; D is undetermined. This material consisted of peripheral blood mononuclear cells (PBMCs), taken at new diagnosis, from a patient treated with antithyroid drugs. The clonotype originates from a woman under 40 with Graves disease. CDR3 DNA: TGTGCCAGCAGCGCAAGATACACCGGGGAGCTGTTTTTT. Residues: CASSARYTGELFF.